This T cell receptor beta chain emerged from a study of cytomegalovirus exposure and HLA in healthy donors. V was trimmed by 6 bases and J by 5 bases, leaving 19 bases between them. CDR3 size: 15 residues. The germline V gene has CDR1 MNHEY and CDR2 SVGAGI. 13 Jbeta primers and 60 Vbeta primers were used for the PCR. The repertoire was sequenced with immunoSEQ multiplex PCR; TCRdb's copy has only in-frame clones and lacks some. The sample holds hundreds of thousands of clones; roughly 80% are singletons and the top ten take approximately 3.9%. The J gene is TRBJ1-1, the V gene TRBV6-5; D gene uncertain. Sequenced input: PBMCs. The receptor was isolated from a male donor in good health and CMV-seronegative. The CDR3 loop reads CASSLRGPPGTEAFF. The CDR3 DNA follows: TGTGCCAGCAGCCTCCGCGGGCCGCCGGGAACTGAAGCTTTCTTT.